This T cell receptor (beta chain) was identified during a study of blood T cell repertoires in COVID-19. Study-level background: T cells, B-cell-depleted T cells, or PBMCs supplied cDNA or gDNA.

Assay: immunoSEQ multiplex PCR; the TCRdb copy retains only in-frame clones and omits some. Here the sample spans approximately 400,000 clones, roughly four fifths being singletons. Trimming took off 7 bases at V and 5 bases at J, with 20 bases between the two ends. CDR3 size: 15 residues. CDR1 is WSHSY and CDR2 is SAAADI in the germline V gene. The source is a human donor with acute or convalescent COVID-19. The donor label of this sample is uncertain. Material: peripheral blood. This chain uses TRBV10-2 with TRBJ1-2; D is unresolved. CDR3 nucleotide sequence: TGCGCCAGCACCGGGGTCCCCGATACAAATTATGGCTACACCTTC. Translated: CASTGVPDTNYGYTF.